This T cell receptor beta chain is from a study of Ad26.COV2.S vaccination and SARS-CoV-2 variants. With regard to this clone: Its target is not known.

Points from the study as a whole: Among vaccine recipients, spike-specific TCR breadth exceeded that of placebo recipients. Possible underestimation of total T cell responses by the TCR breadth and depth analyses was noted. Reportedly, after vaccination the spike-specific CD8+ and CD4+ T cell responses displayed substantial breadth. People who got the vaccine or the placebo had similar non-spike TCR breadth.

Profiled with immunoSEQ multiplex PCR; TCRdb holds only in-frame clones, not every one. The sample consists of about 97,000 clones, over 60% of them appearing once. V lost 6 bases to trimming and J lost 7 bases, with 9 bases between them. CDR3 size: 12 residues. Germline CDR1 is SNHLY and CDR2 is FYNNEI. V and J are TRBV2 and TRBJ2-2; possible D gene TRBD2, 5 bases. This receptor was taken from a human donor who had recovered from COVID-19. The source material was peripheral blood, sampled after recovery from COVID-19. Written as DNA, the CDR3 is TGTGCCAGCAGGACCGGAGGCGGGGAGCTGTTTTTT. It is translated as CASRTGGGELFF.